This paragraph reports one TCR beta chain. The sample is drawn from a study of blood T cell repertoires in COVID-19. Original methodology: How many nucleated cells were present was estimated from reference gene primer amplification. Sequenced by immunoSEQ multiplex PCR; TCRdb stores in-frame clones only, minus some. V and J calls and clone size follow that table, whereas D and trimming were derived from the DNA. The sample includes over 150,000 clones, approximately 91% seen only once; the top ten take about 2%. Per the germline V gene, CDR1 is SGHRS and CDR2 is YFSETQ. Trimming took off 4 bases at V and 3 bases at J, with 20 bases between the two ends. The CDR3 totals 18 residues.

The receptor's source is a man aged 18-30 years with acute or convalescent COVID-19. The chain is built from TRBV5-1 and TRBJ2-6, with TRBD2 as a possible D gene (5 bases). Sequences were obtained from peripheral blood. Here the CDR3 DNA reads TGCGCCAGCAGCATCGCCTCCGGGAAGAATAATGGGGCCAACGTCCTGACTTTC. It encodes CASSIASGKNNGANVLTF. The variable domain in full, with the rest retrieved from reference TRBV5-1 and TRBJ2-6, is KAGVTQTPRYLIKTRGQQVTLSCSPISGHRSVSWYQQTPGQGLQFLFEYFSETQRNKGNFPGRFSGRQFSNSRSEMNVSTLELGDSALYLCASSIASGKNNGANVLTFGAGSRLTVL.